These T cell receptor beta chains were read from a single sample in a study of T cell repertoires in aging, cancer and after chemotherapy. Using its own MiXCR run on the multiplex PCR reads, TCRdb lists one record per CDR3 protein. This sample has about 1,500 distinct CDR3 sequences; about 59% occur once, and the top ten carry 29%. The sequenced sample was blood. These receptors all stem from a human donor with a blood cancer. The CDR3 runs from the conserved cysteine through the conserved F or W. D genes are given only for firm matches. Not all rows give a size; the values are once, few, many and, for expanded clones, a class.

D gene: TRBD1; clone size: .; V gene: TRBV6-5; J gene: TRBJ1-2; CDR3 protein: CASSWAGQGWGGYTF; CDR3 DNA: TGTGCCAGCAGTTGGGCCGGACAGGGTTGGGGGGGCTACACCTTC
D gene: .; clone size: .; V gene: TRBV6-5; J gene: TRBJ2-1; CDR3 protein: CASNPYSTAQFF; CDR3 DNA: TGTGCCAGCAACCCCTATTCCACGGCGCAGTTCTTC
D gene: TRBD2; clone size: few; V gene: TRBV19; J gene: TRBJ2-5; CDR3 protein: CASSIGASGGQETQYF; CDR3 DNA: TGTGCCAGTAGTATAGGGGCTAGCGGGGGTCAAGAGACCCAGTACTTC
D gene: TRBD1; clone size: large; V gene: TRBV6-1; J gene: TRBJ1-3; CDR3 protein: CASRDRGDSGNTIYF; CDR3 DNA: TGTGCCAGCAGGGACAGGGGCGACTCTGGAAACACCATATATTTT
D gene: .; clone size: medium-sized; V gene: TRBV7-2; J gene: TRBJ2-1; CDR3 protein: CASSPNSYNEQFF; CDR3 DNA: TGTGCCAGCAGCCCAAACTCCTACAATGAGCAGTTCTTC
D gene: .; clone size: .; V gene: TRBV11-2; J gene: TRBJ1-1; CDR3 protein: CASSSTVNTEAFF; CDR3 DNA: TGTGCCAGCAGCTCGACAGTGAACACTGAAGCTTTCTTT
D gene: TRBD1; clone size: medium-sized; V gene: TRBV6-1; J gene: TRBJ1-1; CDR3 protein: CASIASPGQGAHEAFF; CDR3 DNA: TGTGCCAGCATCGCTTCCCCCGGACAGGGGGCGCATGAAGCTTTCTTT
D gene: .; clone size: .; V gene: TRBV27; J gene: TRBJ1-3; CDR3 protein: CASSPGQFRGGNTIYF; CDR3 DNA: TGTGCCAGCAGCCCCGGCCAGTTCAGGGGCGGAAACACCATATATTTT
D gene: TRBD1; clone size: large; V gene: TRBV6-1; J gene: TRBJ1-1; CDR3 protein: CASSVTGTGIEAFF; CDR3 DNA: TGTGCCAGCAGTGTGACCGGGACAGGAATTGAAGCTTTCTTT
D gene: TRBD2; clone size: .; V gene: TRBV6-5; J gene: TRBJ2-1; CDR3 protein: CASSFLAGGLNEQFF; CDR3 DNA: TGTGCCAGCAGTTTTCTAGCGGGGGGACTCAATGAGCAGTTCTTC
D gene: .; clone size: medium-sized; V gene: TRBV11-1; J gene: TRBJ1-1; CDR3 protein: CASSRSVYTEAFF; CDR3 DNA: TGTGCCAGCAGCCGGTCCGTATACACTGAAGCTTTCTTT
D gene: TRBD2; clone size: .; V gene: TRBV6-5; J gene: TRBJ2-1; CDR3 protein: CATRSPPGLAGGYNEQFF; CDR3 DNA: TGTGCCACCCGTTCCCCTCCGGGACTAGCGGGGGGCTACAATGAGCAGTTCTTC
D gene: TRBD1; clone size: large; V gene: TRBV19; J gene: TRBJ1-5; CDR3 protein: CASSSPRTGRNQPQHF; CDR3 DNA: TGTGCCAGTAGTTCACCTCGGACAGGGCGCAATCAGCCCCAGCATTTT
D gene: TRBD2; clone size: medium-sized; V gene: TRBV28; J gene: TRBJ2-1; CDR3 protein: CASSEPLAGGTYNEQFF; CDR3 DNA: TGTGCCAGCAGTGAACCACTAGCGGGGGGGACCTACAATGAGCAGTTCTTC
D gene: .; clone size: large; V gene: TRBV27; J gene: TRBJ2-5; CDR3 protein: CASSPRSSATGTQYF; CDR3 DNA: TGTGCCAGCAGTCCTCGGAGTAGCGCCACCGGGACCCAGTACTTC
D gene: TRBD1; clone size: medium-sized; V gene: TRBV10-3; J gene: TRBJ1-1; CDR3 protein: CAISEFQGARLTNTEAFF; CDR3 DNA: TGTGCCATCAGTGAGTTTCAGGGGGCGCGACTTACGAACACTGAAGCTTTCTTT
D gene: .; clone size: .; V gene: TRBV29-1; J gene: TRBJ2-3; CDR3 protein: CSFRDSTRDADTQYF; CDR3 DNA: TGCAGCTTTAGAGACTCCACCCGAGACGCAGATACGCAGTATTTT
D gene: .; clone size: medium-sized; V gene: TRBV5-4; J gene: TRBJ1-1; CDR3 protein: CASSPWDGAGEAFF; CDR3 DNA: TGTGCCAGCAGCCCCTGGGACGGCGCGGGGGAAGCTTTCTTT
D gene: TRBD2; clone size: .; V gene: TRBV6-5; J gene: TRBJ2-3; CDR3 protein: CASSYSLAGGPRADTQYF; CDR3 DNA: TGTGCCAGCAGTTACTCGCTAGCGGGGGGGCCGAGGGCAGATACGCAGTATTTT
D gene: TRBD2; clone size: .; V gene: TRBV5-1; J gene: TRBJ2-5; CDR3 protein: CASSFGTSGVSTETQYF; CDR3 DNA: TGCGCCAGCAGCTTCGGGACTAGCGGGGTCTCGACGGAGACCCAGTACTTC
D gene: .; clone size: medium-sized; V gene: TRBV12-3/TRBV12-4; J gene: TRBJ2-1; CDR3 protein: CASSLGSEQFF; CDR3 DNA: TGTGCCAGCAGTTTGGGCAGTGAGCAGTTCTTC
D gene: .; clone size: medium-sized; V gene: TRBV20-1; J gene: TRBJ2-7; CDR3 protein: CSAGDRPHEQYF; CDR3 DNA: TGCAGTGCAGGGGATCGCCCCCACGAGCAGTACTTC
D gene: .; clone size: .; V gene: TRBV6-5; J gene: TRBJ2-7; CDR3 protein: CASRDPGRGEQYF; CDR3 DNA: TGTGCCAGCAGAGACCCGGGCCGAGGGGAGCAGTACTTC
D gene: .; clone size: .; V gene: TRBV19; J gene: TRBJ1-5; CDR3 protein: CASTYGVGRVNQPQHF; CDR3 DNA: TGTGCCAGTACCTATGGGGTAGGGAGGGTCAATCAGCCCCAGCATTTT
D gene: TRBD1; clone size: .; V gene: TRBV13; J gene: TRBJ2-3; CDR3 protein: CASSIGQGSTDTQYF; CDR3 DNA: TGTGCCAGCAGCATTGGACAGGGGAGCACAGATACGCAGTATTTT
D gene: .; clone size: large; V gene: TRBV30; J gene: TRBJ1-5; CDR3 protein: CAWSVLGQPQHF; CDR3 DNA: TGTGCCTGGAGTGTACTAGGGCAGCCCCAGCATTTT
D gene: .; clone size: few; V gene: TRBV6-5; J gene: TRBJ2-7; CDR3 protein: CASSSSLGYEQYF; CDR3 DNA: TGTGCCAGCAGTTCCTCCTTGGGCTACGAGCAGTACTTC
D gene: .; clone size: medium-sized; V gene: TRBV28; J gene: TRBJ2-7; CDR3 protein: CASTESRTAFSYEQYF; CDR3 DNA: TGTGCCAGCACCGAGTCCCGGACAGCTTTCTCCTACGAGCAGTACTTC
D gene: TRBD1; clone size: once; V gene: TRBV29-1; J gene: TRBJ2-7; CDR3 protein: CSVVSRGIDEQYF; CDR3 DNA: TGCAGCGTTGTGTCCAGGGGGATCGACGAGCAGTACTTC